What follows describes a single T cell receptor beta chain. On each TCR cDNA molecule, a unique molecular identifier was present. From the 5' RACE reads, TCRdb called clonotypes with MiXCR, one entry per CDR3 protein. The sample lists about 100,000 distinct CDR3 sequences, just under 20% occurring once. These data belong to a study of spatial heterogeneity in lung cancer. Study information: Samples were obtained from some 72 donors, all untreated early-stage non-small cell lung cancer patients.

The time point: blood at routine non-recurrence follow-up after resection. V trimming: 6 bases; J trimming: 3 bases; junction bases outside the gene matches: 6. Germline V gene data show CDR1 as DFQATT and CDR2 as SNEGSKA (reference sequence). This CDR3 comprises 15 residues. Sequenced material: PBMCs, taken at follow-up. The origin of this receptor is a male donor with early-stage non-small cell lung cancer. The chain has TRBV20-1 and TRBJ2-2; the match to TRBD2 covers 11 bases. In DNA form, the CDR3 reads TGCAGTGCCACTAGCGGGAGATTAGACACCGGGGAGCTGTTTTTT. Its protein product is CSATSGRLDTGELFF.